These 16 T cell receptor beta chains came from one sample sequenced in a study of cytomegalovirus exposure and HLA in healthy donors. 60 Vbeta and 13 Jbeta primers were used in PCR. Here immunoSEQ multiplex PCR was the method, and the copy in TCRdb shows in-frame clones only, minus some. There are 50,000 to 75,000 clones in the sample; 80% occur only once, and nearly 4% lies in the top ten. Sequencing was performed on PBMCs. Every receptor here comes from a woman between 40 and 50 years old in good health and CMV-seronegative.

The chain has TRBV18 and TRBJ1-2; 9 bases agree with TRBD1. Germline V lookup: CDR1 KGHSH, CDR2 LQKENI. This CDR3 contains 15 residues. J lost 6 bases, V lost 4 bases, and 9 bases had no gene match. Written as DNA, the CDR3 is TGTGCCAGCTCACAGACGACAGGGGGATTGGATGGCTACACCTTC. Its protein is CASSQTTGGLDGYTF.

V gene TRBV7-9 combines with J gene TRBJ2-2, with TRBD2 matching 11 bases. J lost 3 bases, V lost 5 bases, and 8 bases had no gene match. The germline CDR1 and CDR2 sequences are SEHNR and FQNEAQ (reference sequence). This CDR3 is built from 17 residues. This CDR3 reads CASSPRRGLADTGELFF. CDR3 DNA: TGTGCCAGCAGCCCCAGAAGGGGACTAGCGGACACCGGGGAGCTGTTTTTT.

The chain uses TRBV6-6 and TRBJ1-4, with 9 bases identical to TRBD1. The CDR3 contains 15 residues. V lost 6 bases to trimming and J lost 8 bases; unmatched junction nucleotides: 10. The germline V gene has CDR1 MNHNY and CDR2 SVGAGI (reference sequence). The CDR3, as DNA: TGTGCCAGCAGCCTGCAGACAGGGGGACAGGAAAAACTGTTTTTT. Its translation: CASSLQTGGQEKLFF.

This chain links TRBV10-3 with TRBJ1-1; 7 positions match TRBD1. CDR1 and CDR2 from the germline V gene are ENHRY and SYGVKD. CDR3 size: 15 residues. Trimming removed 3 bases from V and 5 bases from J; junction bases left unmatched: 9. This CDR3 is CAISDRQGRGTEAFF. The CDR3 DNA reads as TGTGCCATCAGTGACCGACAGGGCCGGGGGACTGAAGCTTTCTTT.

The genes are TRBV6-1 and TRBJ2-1; 11 bases line up with TRBD2. This CDR3 contains 15 residues. J gave up 8 bases and V 1 base, and 4 bases lay outside the gene matches. Germline CDR1 is MNHNS and CDR2 is SASEGT. The CDR3 here is CASSEVAGGPDEQFF. CDR3 sequence (DNA): TGTGCCAGCAGTGAAGTAGCGGGAGGGCCCGATGAGCAGTTCTTC.

This clone was seen a single time. The chain has TRBV28 and TRBJ2-1; D is perhaps TRBD1 (7 bases). CDR3 length: 13 residues. The V gene's germline CDR1 is MDHEN and CDR2 SYDVKM. Between the trimmed V and J ends, which lost 8 bases and 7 bases, there was a span of 15 bases. CDR3 in amino acids: CASLTGRKNEQFF. CDR3 in DNA: TGTGCCAGCTTGACAGGGAGGAAAAATGAGCAGTTCTTC. Looking up the rest from reference TRBV28 and TRBJ2-1 gives the full variable domain: DVKVTQSSRYLVKRTGEKVFLECVQDMDHENMFWYRQDPGLGLRLIYFSYDVKMKEKGDIPEGYSVSREKKERFSLILESASTNQTSMYLCASLTGRKNEQFFGPGTRLTVL.

V gene TRBV6-5 combines with J gene TRBJ2-3; no definite D call. The CDR3 has 15 residues. Deletions cut 0 bases from V and 0 bases from J, with 7 bases between. Germline V gene sequence: CDR1 MNHEY, CDR2 SVGAGI. In DNA form, the CDR3 reads TGTGCCAGCAGTTACTCTTTAGCTAGCACAGATACGCAGTATTTT. Amino acid sequence: CASSYSLASTDTQYF.

The chain employs TRBV5-4 and TRBJ2-1, with 16 bases fitting TRBD2. CDR3 length: 16 residues. Germline V gives CDR1 SGHNT, CDR2 YYREEE (reference sequence). V lost 3 bases, J lost 5 bases, and 2 bases stayed unmatched. CDR3 region: CASSSGTSGRDNEQFF. CDR3 nucleotide sequence: TGTGCCAGCAGCTCCGGGACTAGCGGGAGGGACAATGAGCAGTTCTTC. The entire variable domain, with the rest obtained from reference TRBV5-4 and TRBJ2-1, is as follows: ETGVTQSPTHLIKTRGQQVTLRCSSQSGHNTVSWYQQALGQGPQFIFQYYREEENGRGNFPPRFSGLQFPNYSSELNVNALELDDSALYLCASSSGTSGRDNEQFFGPGTRLTVL.

V gene TRBV2 combines with J gene TRBJ1-5; TRBD1 agrees at 9 bases. Germline-derived CDR1 and CDR2 are SNHLY and FYNNEI. The CDR3 sequence is 14 residues long. Unmatched junction bases numbered 4, after V lost 6 bases and J lost 4 bases. The CDR3 spells CASSLDRGNQPQHF. The CDR3 nucleotides are TGTGCCAGCAGCCTGGACAGGGGAAATCAGCCCCAGCATTTT.

The chain joins TRBV27 to TRBJ2-1; D is possibly TRBD2 (5 bases). The CDR3 totals 15 residues. The V end lost 5 bases, the J end lost 4 bases, and 15 bases lay between the germline ends. Germline V gene sequence: CDR1 MNHEY, CDR2 SMNVEV (reference sequence). The CDR3 nucleotides are TGTGCCAGCAGTCCAAGACCGCGGACTTACAATGAGCAGTTCTTC. Translation: CASSPRPRTYNEQFF.

V is TRBV19 and J is TRBJ2-1; 9 bases fit TRBD2. CDR3 size: 17 residues. Germline lookup yields CDR1 LNHDA and CDR2 SQIVND (reference sequence). The J segment lost 5 bases and the V segment lost 1 base, leaving 9 bases of the junction unmatched. The chain's CDR3 is CASSIGTLAGLDNEQFF. CDR3 sequence (DNA): TGTGCCAGTAGTATAGGGACCCTAGCGGGGTTGGACAATGAGCAGTTCTTC.

This chain uses TRBV5-1 with TRBJ1-6, with 9 bases identical to TRBD1. The junction had 2 bases not matched to a gene; V was cut back by 0 bases and J by 7 bases. This CDR3 is built from 15 residues. Germline CDR1 and CDR2: SGHRS and YFSETQ. The CDR3 sequence: CASSLAGTGNSPLHF. The CDR3 DNA is TGCGCCAGCAGCTTGGCCGGGACAGGGAATTCACCCCTCCACTTT.

V and J are TRBV5-1 and TRBJ1-1; TRBD1 might be the D (6 bases). Germline CDR1 reads SGHRS; CDR2 reads YFSETQ. The CDR3 runs 16 residues. Trimming pared 0 bases from V and 7 bases from J, leaving 19 bases between. CDR3 in DNA: TGCGCCAGCAGCTTGGCAGGCAGGGGCGTGAGTGATGAAGCTTTCTTT. Protein product: CASSLAGRGVSDEAFF.

The chain joins TRBV15 to TRBJ2-5, with 11 bases fitting TRBD2. CDR3 length: 16 residues. Germline loops: CDR1 LNHNV, CDR2 YYDKDF (reference sequence). J was trimmed by 5 bases and V by 1 base; bases with no gene match: 6. The CDR3 loop is CATSRGMTSGTETQYF. The CDR3, as DNA: TGTGCCACCAGCAGAGGGATGACTAGCGGGACGGAGACCCAGTACTTC.

CDR3 loop: CASSPYGLESYEQYF. The CDR3 nucleotides are TGTGCCAGCAGCCCCTACGGACTAGAGTCCTACGAGCAGTACTTC. The chain employs TRBV7-9 and TRBJ2-7; 7 nucleotides align to TRBD2. This CDR3 has 15 residues. Germline V gene sequence: CDR1 SEHNR, CDR2 FQNEAQ (reference sequence). The trim removed 5 bases at V and 1 base at J, leaving 8 bases unmatched.

The chain joins TRBV7-9 to TRBJ2-4; the match to TRBD2 covers 11 bases. Germline loops: CDR1 SEHNR, CDR2 FQNEAQ (reference sequence). The CDR3 is 14 residues long. V shed 2 bases, J shed 8 bases, and the junction held 2 bases outside the gene matches. CDR3 in amino acids: CASSLLAGGDIQYF. The CDR3 coding sequence is TGTGCCAGCAGCTTATTAGCGGGAGGGGACATTCAGTACTTC.